The rows below give T cell receptor beta chains drawn from one sample of a study of blood T cell repertoires in COVID-19. The protocol was immunoSEQ multiplex PCR, while the TCRdb copy is restricted to in-frame clones and leaves out a portion. The profile covers around 100,000 clones, with 69% appearing a single time and about 6.5% taken by the ten largest. The material sequenced was peripheral blood. All receptors come from a man at least 80 years old with acute or convalescent COVID-19. Both conserved end residues are part of each CDR3. D genes are given only for firm matches. Clone sizes are given selectively: once, few, many, or a class where the clone is expanded.

D gene: -
V gene: TRBV27
clone size: -
J gene: TRBJ2-2
CDR3 length: 17
CDR3 protein: CASSLSNRVVVAGELFF
CDR3 DNA: TGTGCCAGCAGTTTATCGAACAGGGTAGTAGTCGCCGGGGAGCTGTTTTTT

D gene: -
V gene: TRBV2
clone size: -
J gene: TRBJ1-2
CDR3 length: 12
CDR3 protein: CASTQGGDGYTF
CDR3 DNA: TGTGCCAGCACTCAAGGGGGGGATGGCTACACCTTC

D gene: -
V gene: TRBV5-5
clone size: -
J gene: TRBJ2-7
CDR3 length: 15
CDR3 protein: CASSFWGGGGYEQYF
CDR3 DNA: TGTGCCAGCAGTTTCTGGGGAGGGGGGGGGTACGAGCAGTACTTC

D gene: TRBD1
V gene: TRBV28
clone size: -
J gene: TRBJ1-1
CDR3 length: 14
CDR3 protein: CASSSGGMNTEAFF
CDR3 DNA: TGTGCCAGCAGCTCAGGGGGCATGAACACTGAAGCTTTCTTT

D gene: -
V gene: TRBV27
clone size: -
J gene: TRBJ2-7
CDR3 length: 13
CDR3 protein: CASSPHNRLDEYF
CDR3 DNA: TGTGCCAGCTCTCCTCATAACAGGCTTGATGAGTACTTC

D gene: TRBD2
V gene: TRBV6-2/TRBV6-3
clone size: -
J gene: TRBJ2-1
CDR3 length: 16
CDR3 protein: CASSPRVAGGPGEQFF
CDR3 DNA: TGTGCCAGCAGTCCCCGGGTAGCGGGAGGGCCTGGTGAGCAGTTCTTC

D gene: -
V gene: TRBV12-3/TRBV12-4
clone size: few
J gene: TRBJ1-3
CDR3 length: 12
CDR3 protein: CASRSIGNTIYF
CDR3 DNA: TGTGCCAGCAGGAGTATTGGAAACACCATATATTTT

D gene: -
V gene: TRBV15
clone size: -
J gene: TRBJ2-7
CDR3 length: 14
CDR3 protein: CATSKRGSSYEQYF
CDR3 DNA: TGTGCCACCTCCAAGAGAGGAAGCTCCTACGAGCAGTACTTC

D gene: -
V gene: TRBV6-5
clone size: -
J gene: TRBJ1-5
CDR3 length: 14
CDR3 protein: CASSDRPGSQPQHF
CDR3 DNA: TGTGCCAGCAGCGACAGGCCTGGCAGTCAGCCCCAGCATTTT

D gene: -
V gene: TRBV11-2
clone size: -
J gene: TRBJ2-1
CDR3 length: 12
CDR3 protein: CASSFGLGLGVF
CDR3 DNA: TGTGCCAGCAGCTTCGGTTTAGGGCTAGGGGTCTTC

D gene: TRBD2
V gene: TRBV28
clone size: -
J gene: TRBJ2-1
CDR3 length: 15
CDR3 protein: CASSLGLAENNEQFF
CDR3 DNA: TGTGCCAGCAGTTTGGGTCTAGCGGAGAACAATGAGCAGTTCTTC

D gene: -
V gene: TRBV3-1/TRBV3-2
clone size: once
J gene: TRBJ1-2
CDR3 length: 12
CDR3 protein: CASSRGGLTATF
CDR3 DNA: TGTGCCAGCAGCCGAGGCGGTCTGACGGCCACCTTC

D gene: TRBD2
V gene: TRBV7-8
clone size: -
J gene: TRBJ2-7
CDR3 length: 16
CDR3 protein: CASSLGGPAGVYEQYF
CDR3 DNA: TGTGCCAGCAGCTTAGGGGGCCCAGCGGGAGTCTACGAGCAGTACTTC

D gene: TRBD2
V gene: TRBV5-6
clone size: -
J gene: TRBJ2-5
CDR3 length: 13
CDR3 protein: CASSLAGVGTQYF
CDR3 DNA: TGTGCCAGCAGTCTAGCGGGTGTTGGGACCCAGTACTTC

D gene: -
V gene: TRBV6-2/TRBV6-3
clone size: -
J gene: TRBJ2-1
CDR3 length: 11
CDR3 protein: CASSHRDEQFF
CDR3 DNA: TGTGCCAGCAGTCACCGGGATGAGCAGTTCTTC

D gene: TRBD2
V gene: TRBV5-1
clone size: few
J gene: TRBJ2-2
CDR3 length: 15
CDR3 protein: CASRSGSNSAGELFF
CDR3 DNA: TGCGCCAGCAGAAGCGGGAGTAACTCAGCGGGGGAGCTGTTTTTT

D gene: -
V gene: TRBV19
clone size: few
J gene: TRBJ1-1
CDR3 length: 13
CDR3 protein: CASSIRGNTEAFF
CDR3 DNA: TGTGCCAGTAGTATACGGGGGAACACTGAAGCTTTCTTT

D gene: TRBD2
V gene: TRBV7-7
clone size: -
J gene: TRBJ2-3
CDR3 length: 15
CDR3 protein: CASSLGLAGLDTQYF
CDR3 DNA: TGTGCTAGCAGCTTAGGGTTAGCGGGCCTAGATACGCAGTATTTT

D gene: -
V gene: TRBV15
clone size: few
J gene: TRBJ1-1
CDR3 length: 14
CDR3 protein: CATSRETVNTEAFF
CDR3 DNA: TGTGCCACCAGCAGAGAGACAGTAAACACTGAAGCTTTCTTT

D gene: TRBD1
V gene: TRBV3-1/TRBV3-2
clone size: -
J gene: TRBJ2-5
CDR3 length: 16
CDR3 protein: CASSQDRGTGEETQYF
CDR3 DNA: TGTGCCAGCAGCCAAGATCGGGGGACAGGGGAAGAGACCCAGTACTTC

D gene: -
V gene: TRBV7-2
clone size: -
J gene: TRBJ2-3
CDR3 length: 16
CDR3 protein: CASSLGKTGYTDTQYF
CDR3 DNA: TGTGCCAGCAGCTTAGGGAAGACAGGATACACAGATACGCAGTATTTT

D gene: -
V gene: TRBV5-8
clone size: -
J gene: TRBJ2-5
CDR3 length: 13
CDR3 protein: CASSGGIGETQYF
CDR3 DNA: TGTGCCAGCAGCGGGGGGATCGGCGAGACCCAGTACTTC

D gene: TRBD1
V gene: TRBV29-1
clone size: -
J gene: TRBJ2-7
CDR3 length: 13
CDR3 protein: CSTWTGGSYEQYF
CDR3 DNA: TGCAGCACCTGGACAGGGGGCTCCTACGAGCAGTACTTC

D gene: -
V gene: TRBV7-9
clone size: -
J gene: TRBJ2-1
CDR3 length: 15
CDR3 protein: CASSFSFSGNNEQFF
CDR3 DNA: TGTGCCAGCAGCTTCAGCTTCTCGGGGAACAATGAGCAGTTCTTC

D gene: TRBD2
V gene: TRBV12-3/TRBV12-4
clone size: -
J gene: TRBJ2-7
CDR3 length: 11
CDR3 protein: CASSYERDQYF
CDR3 DNA: TGTGCCAGCAGTTACGAGCGGGATCAGTATTTC

D gene: -
V gene: TRBV29-1
clone size: few
J gene: TRBJ2-3
CDR3 length: 13
CDR3 protein: CSVEWGPGDTQYF
CDR3 DNA: TGCAGCGTCGAATGGGGGCCCGGAGATACGCAGTATTTT

D gene: -
V gene: TRBV30
clone size: -
J gene: TRBJ2-3
CDR3 length: 15
CDR3 protein: CAWSVSGEVTDTQYF
CDR3 DNA: TGTGCCTGGAGTGTGAGCGGTGAAGTCACAGATACGCAGTATTTT

D gene: -
V gene: TRBV4-3
clone size: -
J gene: TRBJ1-4
CDR3 length: 17
CDR3 protein: CASSQGEGWGLIEKLFF
CDR3 DNA: TGCGCCAGCAGCCAAGGGGAGGGGTGGGGCCTGATAGAAAAACTGTTTTTT

D gene: -
V gene: TRBV9
clone size: few
J gene: TRBJ1-1
CDR3 length: 15
CDR3 protein: CASSVGLTANTEAFF
CDR3 DNA: TGTGCCAGCAGCGTAGGGTTGACAGCGAACACTGAAGCTTTCTTT

D gene: -
V gene: TRBV3-1/TRBV3-2
clone size: -
J gene: TRBJ1-6
CDR3 length: 15
CDR3 protein: CASSQGPNRNSPLHF
CDR3 DNA: TGTGCCAGCAGCCAAGGCCCGAACAGAAATTCACCCCTCCACTTT

D gene: -
V gene: TRBV28
clone size: -
J gene: TRBJ2-2
CDR3 length: 15
CDR3 protein: CASSRGTLNTGELFF
CDR3 DNA: TGTGCCAGCAGCCGTGGGACTCTGAACACCGGGGAGCTGTTTTTT

D gene: TRBD1
V gene: TRBV28
clone size: few
J gene: TRBJ1-2
CDR3 length: 15
CDR3 protein: CASRTGQGGRYGYTF
CDR3 DNA: TGTGCCAGCAGGACAGGACAGGGTGGTCGCTATGGCTACACCTTC

D gene: -
V gene: TRBV10-1
clone size: -
J gene: TRBJ1-5
CDR3 length: 13
CDR3 protein: CASSDTARGPQHF
CDR3 DNA: TGCGCCAGCAGTGACACTGCCAGGGGGCCCCAGCATTTT

D gene: TRBD1
V gene: TRBV7-2
clone size: -
J gene: TRBJ2-1
CDR3 length: 16
CDR3 protein: CASSIWTGGSYNEQFF
CDR3 DNA: TGTGCCAGCAGCATCTGGACAGGGGGATCCTACAATGAGCAGTTCTTC

D gene: -
V gene: TRBV3-1/TRBV3-2
clone size: -
J gene: TRBJ2-1
CDR3 length: 15
CDR3 protein: CASSQVVSSYNEQFF
CDR3 DNA: TGTGCCAGCAGCCAAGTTGTGAGCTCCTACAATGAGCAGTTCTTC

D gene: -
V gene: TRBV24-1
clone size: -
J gene: TRBJ2-3
CDR3 length: 16
CDR3 protein: CATSDPSVMGRDTQYF
CDR3 DNA: TGTGCCACCAGTGATCCCTCGGTGATGGGGAGAGATACGCAGTATTTT

D gene: -
V gene: TRBV28
clone size: -
J gene: TRBJ1-1
CDR3 length: 14
CDR3 protein: CASRKWGVITEAFF
CDR3 DNA: TGTGCCAGCAGGAAATGGGGGGTGATCACTGAAGCTTTCTTT

D gene: -
V gene: TRBV18
clone size: -
J gene: TRBJ2-1
CDR3 length: 13
CDR3 protein: CASSPLSRNEQFF
CDR3 DNA: TGTGCCAGCTCACCTCTTAGCCGTAATGAGCAGTTCTTC

D gene: -
V gene: TRBV7-2
clone size: -
J gene: TRBJ2-7
CDR3 length: 14
CDR3 protein: CASSLMGASYEQYF
CDR3 DNA: TGTGCCAGCAGCTTAATGGGGGCCTCCTACGAGCAGTACTTC

D gene: TRBD2
V gene: TRBV10-3
clone size: -
J gene: TRBJ2-3
CDR3 length: 15
CDR3 protein: CATRLAGEGVDTQYF
CDR3 DNA: TGTGCCACCAGACTAGCGGGAGAGGGAGTAGATACGCAGTATTTT

D gene: -
V gene: TRBV11-2
clone size: -
J gene: TRBJ2-5
CDR3 length: 12
CDR3 protein: CASSLDRETQYF
CDR3 DNA: TGTGCCAGCAGCTTAGATCGAGAGACCCAGTACTTC